The rows below give T cell receptor beta chains drawn from one sample of a study of CD8 T cells in Susac syndrome. TCRdb fed the immunoSEQ multiplex PCR reads into MiXCR, producing one record per CDR3 protein. The sample consists of about 49,000 distinct CDR3 sequences, 93% of them appearing once. The sample taken for sequencing was CD8+ T cells from PBMCs. These receptors all come from a human donor in good health. Each CDR3 is given with its conserved first and last residue. The order of the fields is clone size, V gene, J gene, D gene, CDR3 protein, CDR3 DNA. The D gene is left open where the match is weak. Clone size, where shown, is once, few, many, or a class for clones that have expanded.

NA	TRBV12-3/TRBV12-4	TRBJ2-2	NA	CATSTVNTGELFF	TGTGCCACTTCGACAGTGAACACCGGGGAGCTGTTTTTT
once	TRBV7-9	TRBJ1-4	TRBD1	CASSLYTGTGNEKLFF	TGTGCCAGCAGCTTATACACCGGGACAGGAAATGAAAAACTGTTTTTT
once	TRBV28	TRBJ2-3	NA	CASSPDGGADTQYF	TGTGCCAGCAGTCCGGACGGTGGGGCAGATACGCAGTATTTT
NA	TRBV7-8	TRBJ2-3	NA	CASSNSGSPDTQYF	TGTGCCAGCAGCAACTCGGGAAGCCCAGATACGCAGTATTTT
NA	TRBV7-9	TRBJ1-1	NA	CASSPRAGPKGPEAFF	TGTGCCAGCAGCCCCCGTGCTGGGCCAAAGGGGCCAGAAGCTTTCTTT
NA	TRBV7-2	TRBJ1-1	TRBD1	CASSGNRGTEAFF	TGTGCCAGCAGCGGTAACAGGGGAACTGAAGCTTTCTTT
NA	TRBV10-3	TRBJ2-1	TRBD1	CAISGGTGGDNEQFF	TGTGCCATCAGTGGAGGGACAGGGGGGGACAATGAGCAGTTCTTC
few	TRBV27	TRBJ1-2	NA	CASSLSSSYGYTF	TGTGCCAGCAGTCTTTCCTCATCCTATGGCTACACCTTC
NA	TRBV7-9	TRBJ2-7	TRBD1	CASSLAGQGSSYEQYF	TGTGCCAGCAGCTTAGCGGGACAGGGAAGCTCCTACGAGCAGTACTTC
NA	TRBV28	TRBJ1-4	TRBD1	CASSVQGESEKLFF	TGTGCCAGCAGTGTACAGGGGGAGAGCGAAAAACTGTTTTTT
once	TRBV19	TRBJ2-1	NA	CASSIRLHNEQFF	TGTGCCAGTAGTATCCGGCTCCATAATGAGCAGTTCTTC
NA	TRBV5-4	TRBJ2-5	NA	CASSSSGMETQYF	TGTGCCAGCAGCTCGTCGGGCATGGAGACCCAGTACTTC
NA	TRBV21-1	TRBJ1-2	NA	CASSAPRTGACEGYTF	TGTGCCAGCAGCGCCCCGAGGACAGGAGCGTGTGAGGGCTACACCTTC